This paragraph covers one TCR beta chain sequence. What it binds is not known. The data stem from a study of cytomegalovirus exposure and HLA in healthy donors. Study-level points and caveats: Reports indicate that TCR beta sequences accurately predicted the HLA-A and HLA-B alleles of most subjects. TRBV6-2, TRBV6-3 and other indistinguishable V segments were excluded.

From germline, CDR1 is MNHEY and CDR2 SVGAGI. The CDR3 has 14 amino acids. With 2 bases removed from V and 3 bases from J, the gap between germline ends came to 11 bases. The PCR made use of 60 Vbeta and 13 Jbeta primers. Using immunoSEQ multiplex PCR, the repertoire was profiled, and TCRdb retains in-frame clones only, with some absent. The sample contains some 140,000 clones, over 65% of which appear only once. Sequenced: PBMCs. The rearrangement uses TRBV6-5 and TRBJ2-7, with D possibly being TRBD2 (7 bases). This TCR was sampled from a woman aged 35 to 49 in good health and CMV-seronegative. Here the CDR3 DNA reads TGTGCCAGCAGTTACGGGGGGGCCGGCTACGAGCAGTACTTC. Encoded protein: CASSYGGAGYEQYF.